This T cell receptor beta chain appears in the sequencing data of a study of shared clonotypes between healthy human individuals. Study overall: Per donor, three plates held CD4 naive cells, three held CD4 memory, two held CD8 naive and one held CD8 memory. Study-wide results and caveats: The sharing of 4.5% to 6.5% of naive CD4 clonotypes was seen across several donors.

Turning to this clone: Its specificity is not known.

Genomic DNA from each subset was divided evenly over several immunoSEQ plates. 200 to 250 ng DNA, tens of thousands of T cell genomes, went into each sorted-subset replicate PCR. Here immunoSEQ multiplex PCR was the method, and the copy in TCRdb shows in-frame clones only, minus some. Counted here are 2 million to 2.5 million clones, more than 90% occurring once; the ten biggest clones make up over 0.1%. This CDR3 contains 16 residues. Germline V gene data show CDR1 as MDHEN and CDR2 as SYDVKM. V was clipped by 8 bases and J by 5 bases, with 21 bases between them. Sequencing was carried out using naive CD4+ T cells sorted from blood. As for subset: CD45RA+ positively selected. This sequence was found in a man aged 18 to 30 in good health. V and J are TRBV28 and TRBJ1-4, with D maybe TRBD1 (5 bases). This chain's CDR3 is CASSPPDRHKNEKLFF. The CDR3 DNA is TGTGCCAGCTCCCCCCCTGACAGACACAAAAATGAAAAACTGTTTTTT.